This T cell receptor (beta chain) emerged from a study of shared clonotypes between healthy human individuals. CDR3 length: 15 amino acids. The V end lost 2 bases, the J end lost 3 bases, and 14 bases lay between the germline ends. Germline V gene sequence: CDR1 SGHDT, CDR2 YYEEEE. About this clone: Antigen unknown.

Both subsets, CD45RA+ naive and CD45RA-negative memory, were split from the CD4+ cells. Overall study findings and caveats: Across a few donors, naive CD4 shared roughly 5%, naive CD8 3.5% to 4%, memory CD4 roughly 2.5%, memory CD8 roughly 0.37%.

Once extracted for a subset, genomic DNA was divided evenly among several immunoSEQ plates. Here immunoSEQ multiplex PCR was the method, and the copy in TCRdb shows in-frame clones only, minus some. The sample yields some 2 million clones, roughly 95% seen once. The source of this sequence is a man between 18 and 29 years old in good health. Sequences were obtained from naive CD4+ T cells sorted from blood. Subset reported: CD45RA+ positively selected. The genes are TRBV5-6 and TRBJ1-1, with D unresolved. The CDR3: CASSFNPPWDTEAFF. CDR3 DNA: TGTGCCAGCAGCTTTAATCCACCGTGGGACACTGAAGCTTTCTTT.